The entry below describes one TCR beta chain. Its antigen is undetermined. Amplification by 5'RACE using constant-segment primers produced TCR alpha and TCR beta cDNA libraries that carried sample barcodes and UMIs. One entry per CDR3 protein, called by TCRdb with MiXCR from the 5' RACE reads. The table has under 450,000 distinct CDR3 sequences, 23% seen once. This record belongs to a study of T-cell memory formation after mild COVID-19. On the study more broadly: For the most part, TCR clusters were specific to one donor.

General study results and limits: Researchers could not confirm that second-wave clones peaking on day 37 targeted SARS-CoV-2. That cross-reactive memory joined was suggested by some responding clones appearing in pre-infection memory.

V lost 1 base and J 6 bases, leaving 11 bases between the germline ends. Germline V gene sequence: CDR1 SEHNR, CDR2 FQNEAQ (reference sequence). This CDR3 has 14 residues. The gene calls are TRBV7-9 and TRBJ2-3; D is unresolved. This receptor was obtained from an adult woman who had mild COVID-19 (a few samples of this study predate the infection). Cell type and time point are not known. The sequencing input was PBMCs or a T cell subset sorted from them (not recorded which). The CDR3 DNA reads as TGTGCCAGCAGCTTAGTAGAGTCTCCGGATACGCAGTATTTT. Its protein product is CASSLVESPDTQYF.